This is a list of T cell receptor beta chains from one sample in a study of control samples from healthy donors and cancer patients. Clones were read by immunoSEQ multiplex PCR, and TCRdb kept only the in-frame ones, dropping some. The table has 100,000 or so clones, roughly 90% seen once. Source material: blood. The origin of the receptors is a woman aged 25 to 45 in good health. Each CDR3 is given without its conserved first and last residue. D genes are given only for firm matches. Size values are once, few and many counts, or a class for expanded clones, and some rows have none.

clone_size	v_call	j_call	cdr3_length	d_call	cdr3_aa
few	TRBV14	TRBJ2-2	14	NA	ASSPLGGGNTGELF
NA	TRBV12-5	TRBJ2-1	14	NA	ASGLVGGSDYNEQF
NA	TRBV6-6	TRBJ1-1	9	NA	ASWGGTEAF
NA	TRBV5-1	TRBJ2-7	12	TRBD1	ASAIGQGVYEQY
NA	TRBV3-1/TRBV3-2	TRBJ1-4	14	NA	ASSPPEAGTNEKLF
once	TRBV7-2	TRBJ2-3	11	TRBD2	ASSFGGGDTQY
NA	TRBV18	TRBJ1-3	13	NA	ASSPGGYSGNTIY
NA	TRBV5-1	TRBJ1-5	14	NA	ASRVRGDYSNQPQH
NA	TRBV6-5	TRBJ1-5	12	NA	ASSYTRDYQPQH
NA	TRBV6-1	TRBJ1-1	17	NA	ASSESPSFLGGMNTEAF
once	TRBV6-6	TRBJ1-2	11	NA	ASSPTGDYGYT
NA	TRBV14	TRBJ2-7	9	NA	ASSLLYEQY
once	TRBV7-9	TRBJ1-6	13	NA	ASSSNREITSPLH
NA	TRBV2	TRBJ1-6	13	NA	ASSGTASRGSPLH
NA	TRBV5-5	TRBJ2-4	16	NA	ASSLEWTPNNAKNIQY
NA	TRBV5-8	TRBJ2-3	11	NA	ASSLKSTDTQY
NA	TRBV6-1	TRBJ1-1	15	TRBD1	ASSVYRGDRANTEAF
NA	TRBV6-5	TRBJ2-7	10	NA	ASSLQGYEQY
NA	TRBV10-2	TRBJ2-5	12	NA	ASKDLEGRETQY
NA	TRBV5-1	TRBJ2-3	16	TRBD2	ASSLGGHREGDTDTQY
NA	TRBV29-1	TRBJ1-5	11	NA	SVVDASNQPQH
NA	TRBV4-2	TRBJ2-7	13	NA	ASSQDRGGGDEQY
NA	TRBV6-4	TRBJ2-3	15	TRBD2	ASSDSTSGGGTDTQY
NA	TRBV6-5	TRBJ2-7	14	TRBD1	ASSYYRQGASYEQY
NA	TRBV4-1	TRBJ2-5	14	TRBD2	ASSPRTSGGRETQY
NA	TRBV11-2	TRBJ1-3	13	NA	ASRRIGPSGNTIY
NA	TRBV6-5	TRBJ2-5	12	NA	ASSYDRGQETQY
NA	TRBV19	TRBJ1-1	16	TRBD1	ASRELDRGLRGNTEAF
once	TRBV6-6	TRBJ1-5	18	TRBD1	ASSQPLGTGGPYSNQPQH
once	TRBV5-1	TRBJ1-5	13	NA	ASSLDGAGGQPQH
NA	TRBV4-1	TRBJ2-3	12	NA	ASSHVTHTDTQY